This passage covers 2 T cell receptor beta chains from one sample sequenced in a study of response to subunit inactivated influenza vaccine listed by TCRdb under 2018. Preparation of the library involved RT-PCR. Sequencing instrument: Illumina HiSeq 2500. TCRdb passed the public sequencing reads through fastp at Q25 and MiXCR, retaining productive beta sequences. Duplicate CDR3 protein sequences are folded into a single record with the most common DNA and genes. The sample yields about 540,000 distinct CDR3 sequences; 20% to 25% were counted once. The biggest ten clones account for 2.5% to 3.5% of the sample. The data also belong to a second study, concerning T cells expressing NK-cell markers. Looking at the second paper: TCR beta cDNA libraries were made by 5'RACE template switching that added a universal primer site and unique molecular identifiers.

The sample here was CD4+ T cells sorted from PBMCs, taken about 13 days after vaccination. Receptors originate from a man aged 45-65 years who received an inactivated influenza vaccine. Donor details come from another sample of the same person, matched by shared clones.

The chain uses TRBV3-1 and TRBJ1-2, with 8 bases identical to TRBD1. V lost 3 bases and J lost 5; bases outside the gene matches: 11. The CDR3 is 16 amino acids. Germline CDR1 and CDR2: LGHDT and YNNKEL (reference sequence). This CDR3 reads CASSHDMSTGGYGYTF. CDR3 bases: TGTGCCAGCAGCCACGACATGTCAACAGGGGGTTATGGCTACACCTTC.

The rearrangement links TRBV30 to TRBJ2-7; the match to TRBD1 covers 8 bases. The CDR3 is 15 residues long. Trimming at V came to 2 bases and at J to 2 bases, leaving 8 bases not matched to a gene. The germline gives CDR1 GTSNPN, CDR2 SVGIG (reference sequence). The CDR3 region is CAWSPQTGVPYEQYF. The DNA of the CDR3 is TGTGCCTGGAGTCCCCAGACAGGGGTACCCTACGAGCAGTACTTC.